The following is a T cell receptor beta chain sequence with its context. What it binds is not known. This entry belongs to a study of T cell repertoires in cytomegalovirus infection. Study-level information: CMV infection plus the matching HLA type was flagged by public TCR beta signatures.

Trimming shortened V by 0 bases and J by 4 bases, and 6 bases separated the two germline ends. CDR1 is MNHEY, CDR2 SVGAGI, per germline. The CDR3 runs 14 residues. From the reads, TCRdb called clonotypes with MiXCR, one entry per CDR3 protein. The sample holds about 160,000 distinct CDR3 sequences, less than 25% seen once. The receptor was derived from a human donor in good health (CMV status not recorded). Some clones in this sample may be carry-over from other donors' samples. The J gene is TRBJ1-4, the V gene TRBV6-5; no reliable D call. This material consisted of CD8+ T cells from cultured PBMCs, taken from culture after CMV antigen stimulation. CDR3 sequence reads: CASSYSSDNEKLFF. CDR3 nucleotide sequence: TGTGCCAGCAGTTACTCGAGTGATAATGAAAAACTGTTTTTT.